A single sample is the source of the 14 T cell receptor beta chains below, sequenced in a study of blood T cell repertoires in COVID-19. Measured with immunoSEQ multiplex PCR; TCRdb has only the in-frame clones, and not every one. The sample lists some 94,000 clones; about 83% were seen once. The material sequenced was peripheral blood. These receptors were obtained from a human donor in a cohort sampled during active COVID-19.

V is TRBV18 and J is TRBJ2-7; D is possibly TRBD1 (5 bases). V lost 3 bases, J lost 5 bases, and 14 bases lay in between. The germline gives CDR1 KGHSH, CDR2 LQKENI. The CDR3 has 14 residues. The CDR3 here is CASSPVRGSHEQYF. CDR3 nucleotides: TGTGCCAGCTCACCGGTAAGGGGTAGCCACGAGCAGTACTTC. Supplemented by reference TRBV18 and TRBJ2-7, the full variable domain reads NAGVMQNPRHLVRRRGQEARLRCSPMKGHSHVYWYRQLPEEGLKFMVYLQKENIIDESGMPKERFSAEFPKEGPSILRIQQVVRGDSAAYFCASSPVRGSHEQYFGPGTRLTVT.

This clone was seen a handful of times. The chain is built from TRBV6-5 and TRBJ2-7, with D possibly TRBD1 on 6 matching bases. CDR3 length equals 15 residues. The V end was cut by 6 bases, the J end by 0 bases, with 15 bases between. Germline V lookup: CDR1 MNHEY, CDR2 SVGAGI. CDR3 sequence: CASRGAQANSYEQYF. The CDR3 coding sequence is TGTGCCAGCAGGGGGGCGCAGGCTAACTCCTACGAGCAGTACTTC.

The chain has TRBV7-6 and TRBJ1-2; D call uncertain. The germline gives CDR1 SGHVS, CDR2 FNYEAQ. The V and J ends lost 1 base and 4 bases respectively, with 4 bases between them. The CDR3 runs 12 residues. The CDR3 protein is CASSLDSYGYTF. The CDR3 DNA reads TGTGCCAGCAGCTTAGACAGCTATGGCTACACCTTC.

V gene TRBV5-4 combines with J gene TRBJ2-1, with TRBD1 matching 7 bases. The CDR3 sequence is 15 residues long. Per the germline V gene, CDR1 is SGHNT and CDR2 is YYREEE (reference sequence). With 3 bases clipped from V and 0 bases from J, the junction kept 3 bases outside the gene matches. CDR3 coding DNA: TGTGCCAGCAGCTCGACAGGGAGCTCCTACAATGAGCAGTTCTTC. Its protein is CASSSTGSSYNEQFF.

The chain is built from TRBV5-4 and TRBJ1-4, with no clear D. CDR1 and CDR2 from the germline V gene are SGHNT and YYREEE (reference sequence). This CDR3 contains 15 residues. Trimming removed 4 bases at V and 0 bases at J, with 10 bases between. CDR3 bases: TGTGCCAGCAGCGAGGAATCTGCAACTAATGAAAAACTGTTTTTT. Translated: CASSEESATNEKLFF.

J is TRBJ2-7 and V is TRBV24-1; 12 bases align to TRBD2. CDR1 KGHDR and CDR2 SFDVKD come from the germline V gene. V trimming: 6 bases; J trimming: 5 bases; junction bases outside the gene matches: 10. The CDR3 consists of 16 residues. CDR3 in amino acids: CATSLTPSGGENEQYF. The CDR3 region has the DNA TGTGCCACCAGTCTGACTCCTAGCGGGGGGGAGAACGAGCAGTACTTC.

The rearrangement links TRBV28 to TRBJ2-5; D gene unclear. CDR1 is MDHEN, CDR2 SYDVKM, per germline. The CDR3 extends over 14 amino acids. Trimming shortened V by 2 bases and J by 2 bases, and 9 bases separated the two germline ends. The DNA of the CDR3 is TGTGCCAGCAGTTTAGGTGGCAGGCAAGAGACCCAGTACTTC. Its protein product is CASSLGGRQETQYF.

CDR3 loop: CASSWGVADTEAFF. Here the CDR3 DNA reads TGTGCCAGCAGCTGGGGCGTCGCGGACACTGAAGCTTTCTTT. The genes are TRBV5-4 and TRBJ1-1; D is perhaps TRBD1 (5 bases). Trimming removed 3 bases at V and 3 bases at J, with 12 bases between. This CDR3 has 14 residues. Germline values: CDR1 SGHNT, CDR2 YYREEE (reference sequence).

The chain links TRBV6-5 to TRBJ1-1; D gene uncertain. CDR1 is MNHEY, CDR2 SVGAGI, per germline. V was shortened by 0 bases and J by 4 bases, with 15 bases between the two germline ends. CDR3 length: 16 residues. In DNA, the CDR3 is TGTGCCAGCAGTTACTCCGCTCTTCGGGGAAGCACTGAAGCTTTCTTT. Protein sequence: CASSYSALRGSTEAFF.

The chain uses TRBV3-1 (or the pseudogene TRBV3-2) and TRBJ1-6; 7 bases agree with TRBD1. The CDR3 is 15 amino acids. Unmatched junction bases numbered 7, after V lost 4 bases and J lost 7 bases. Germline CDR1 reads LGHDT; CDR2 reads YNNKEL (reference sequence). This chain's CDR3 is CASSPTAGGNSPLHF. CDR3 sequence (DNA): TGTGCCAGCAGCCCTACGGCAGGGGGAAATTCACCCCTCCACTTT.

The chain links TRBV5-8 to TRBJ2-7, with no clear D. Trimming took 4 bases from V and 4 from J, leaving 15 bases between them. Germline V CDR1 and CDR2: SGHTS, YDEGEE. This CDR3 spans 14 amino acids. The CDR3: CASSQLGDWYEQYF. CDR3 nucleotide sequence: TGTGCCAGCAGCCAACTGGGTGACTGGTACGAGCAGTACTTC.

The chain joins TRBV4-1 to TRBJ2-7, with a tentative D call TRBD1 (6 bases). V gave up 0 bases and J gave up 2 bases, with 11 bases separating them. This CDR3 is built from 15 residues. Germline loops: CDR1 MGHRA, CDR2 YSYEKL. Written as DNA, the CDR3 is TGCGCCAGCAGCCAAGAGGAGGCAGGGGCCTACGAGCAGTACTTC. It encodes CASSQEEAGAYEQYF.

The CDR3 nucleotides read TGCGCCAGCAGCTTAGACACCCTACCGCCCTACGAGCAGTACTTC. Amino acid sequence: CASSLDTLPPYEQYF. V is TRBV5-1 and J is TRBJ2-7; D gene ambiguous. Germline CDR1 is SGHRS and CDR2 is YFSETQ. The CDR3 is 15 amino acids. V was clipped by 2 bases and J by 2 bases, with 14 bases between them.

The V call is TRBV7-6, the J call TRBJ1-6, with D unresolved. V was cut by 4 bases and J by 6 bases, with 7 bases left in between. Germline V gene sequence: CDR1 SGHVS, CDR2 FNYEAQ. The CDR3 covers 13 residues. This CDR3 is CASSSTANSPLHF. Here the CDR3 DNA reads TGTGCCAGCAGCTCGACTGCTAATTCACCCCTCCACTTT.